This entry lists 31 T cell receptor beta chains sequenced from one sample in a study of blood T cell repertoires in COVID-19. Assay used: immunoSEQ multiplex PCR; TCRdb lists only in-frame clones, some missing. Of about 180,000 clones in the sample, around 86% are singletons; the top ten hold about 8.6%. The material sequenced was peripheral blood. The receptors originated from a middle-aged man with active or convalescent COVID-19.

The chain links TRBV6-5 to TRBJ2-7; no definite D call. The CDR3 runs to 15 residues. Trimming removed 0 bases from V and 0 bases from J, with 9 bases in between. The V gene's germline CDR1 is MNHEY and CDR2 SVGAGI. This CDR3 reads CASSYSFSPSYEQYF. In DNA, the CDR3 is TGTGCCAGCAGTTACTCGTTTAGCCCCTCCTACGAGCAGTACTTC.

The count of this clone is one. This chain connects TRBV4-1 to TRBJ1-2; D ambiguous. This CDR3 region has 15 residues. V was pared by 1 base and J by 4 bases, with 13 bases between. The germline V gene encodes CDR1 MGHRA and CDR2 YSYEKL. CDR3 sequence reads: CASSQGGERSYGYTF. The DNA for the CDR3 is TGCGCCAGCAGCCAAGGAGGCGAGAGAAGCTATGGCTACACCTTC.

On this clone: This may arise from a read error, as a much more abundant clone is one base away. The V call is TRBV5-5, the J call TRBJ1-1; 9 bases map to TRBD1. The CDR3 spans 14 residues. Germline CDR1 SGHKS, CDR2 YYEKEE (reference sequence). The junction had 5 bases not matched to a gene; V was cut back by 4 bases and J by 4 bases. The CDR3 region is CASSLGQGITEAFF. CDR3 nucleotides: TGTGCCAGCAGCCTAGGACAGGGGATCACTGAAGCTTTCTTT.

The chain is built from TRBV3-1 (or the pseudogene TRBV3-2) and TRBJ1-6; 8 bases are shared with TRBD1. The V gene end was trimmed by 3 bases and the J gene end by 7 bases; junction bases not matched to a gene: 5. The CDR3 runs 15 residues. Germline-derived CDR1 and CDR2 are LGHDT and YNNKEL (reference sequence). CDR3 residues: CASSQRQGTNSPLHF. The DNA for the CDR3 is TGTGCCAGCAGCCAGAGACAGGGGACGAATTCACCCCTCCACTTT.

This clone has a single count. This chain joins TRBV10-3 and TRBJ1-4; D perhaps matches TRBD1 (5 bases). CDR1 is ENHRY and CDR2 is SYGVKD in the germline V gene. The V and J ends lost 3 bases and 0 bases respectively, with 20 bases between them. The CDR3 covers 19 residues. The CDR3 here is CAISELGTGAGATNEKLFF. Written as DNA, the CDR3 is TGTGCCATCAGTGAACTGGGGACTGGGGCAGGCGCAACTAATGAAAAACTGTTTTTT.

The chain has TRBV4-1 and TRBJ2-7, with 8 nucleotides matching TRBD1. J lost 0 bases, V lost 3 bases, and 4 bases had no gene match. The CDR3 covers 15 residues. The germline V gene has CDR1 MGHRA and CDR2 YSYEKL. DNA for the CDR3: TGCGCCAGCAGCCATCCGGGACAGGCCTCCTACGAGCAGTACTTC. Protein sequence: CASSHPGQASYEQYF.

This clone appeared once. CDR3 DNA: TGTGCCATCGGCAGTGGAGCTAATGAAAAACTGTTTTTT. It codes for CAIGSGANEKLFF. The chain uses TRBV10-3 and TRBJ1-4; D remains ambiguous. Germline V gives CDR1 ENHRY, CDR2 SYGVKD. Trimming took 8 bases from V and 3 from J, leaving 10 bases between them. This CDR3 has 13 residues.

The CDR3 region has the DNA TGTGCCAGCAGCGGGGCTCTTTTGGGCACTGAAGCTTTCTTT. As protein: CASSGALLGTEAFF. The chain links TRBV9 to TRBJ1-1; D is unclear. V gave up 3 bases and J gave up 4 bases, with 13 bases separating them. The V gene's germline CDR1 is SGDLS and CDR2 YYNGEE. The CDR3 loop spans 14 amino acids. Together with reference TRBV9 and TRBJ1-1, the CDR3 gives the full variable domain: DSGVTQTPKHLITATGQRVTLRCSPRSGDLSVYWYQQSLDQGLQFLIQYYNGEERAKGNILERFSAQQFPDLHSELNLSSLELGDSALYFCASSGALLGTEAFFGQGTRLTVV.

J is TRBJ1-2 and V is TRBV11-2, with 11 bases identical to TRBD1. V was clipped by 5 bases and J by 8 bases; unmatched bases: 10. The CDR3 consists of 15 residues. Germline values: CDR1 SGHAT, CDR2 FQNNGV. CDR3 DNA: TGTGCCAGCAGCGCTGGGGGACAGGGGGTTAAAGGCTACACCTTC. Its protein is CASSAGGQGVKGYTF.

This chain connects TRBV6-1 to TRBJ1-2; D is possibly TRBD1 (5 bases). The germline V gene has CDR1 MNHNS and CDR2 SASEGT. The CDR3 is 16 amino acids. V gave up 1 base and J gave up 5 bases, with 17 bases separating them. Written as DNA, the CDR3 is TGTGCCAGCAGTGAAGGCGGTCGGGGGATGGTATATGGCTACACCTTC. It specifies CASSEGGRGMVYGYTF.

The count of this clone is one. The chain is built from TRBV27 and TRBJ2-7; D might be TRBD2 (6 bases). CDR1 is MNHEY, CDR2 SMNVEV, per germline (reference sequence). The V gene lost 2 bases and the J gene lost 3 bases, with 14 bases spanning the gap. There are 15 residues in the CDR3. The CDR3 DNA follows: TGTGCCAGCAGTTTAGGATGGGACTTACACTACGAGCAGTACTTC. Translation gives CASSLGWDLHYEQYF.

The CDR3 sequence: CATGGWQETQYF. CDR3 DNA: TGTGCGACCGGGGGTTGGCAAGAGACCCAGTACTTC. The chain is built from TRBV7-2 and TRBJ2-5, with a possible D match to TRBD2 (6 bases). Germline loops: CDR1 SGHTA, CDR2 FQGNSA. CDR3 length: 12 residues.

For the CDR3, the DNA is TGTGCCAGCAGCGATCCAAAAACTGAAGCTTTCTTT. It is translated as CASSDPKTEAFF. The rearrangement uses TRBV9 and TRBJ1-1, with D hard to call. The CDR3 length is 12 residues. Trimming pared 3 bases from V and 5 bases from J, leaving 8 bases between. Germline CDR1 and CDR2: SGDLS and YYNGEE.

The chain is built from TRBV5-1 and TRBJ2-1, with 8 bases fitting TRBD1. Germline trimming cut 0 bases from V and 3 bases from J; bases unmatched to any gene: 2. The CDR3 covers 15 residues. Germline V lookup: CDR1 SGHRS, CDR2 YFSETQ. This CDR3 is CASSLAGGGYNEQFF. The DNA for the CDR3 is TGCGCCAGCAGCTTGGCAGGGGGCGGCTACAATGAGCAGTTCTTC.

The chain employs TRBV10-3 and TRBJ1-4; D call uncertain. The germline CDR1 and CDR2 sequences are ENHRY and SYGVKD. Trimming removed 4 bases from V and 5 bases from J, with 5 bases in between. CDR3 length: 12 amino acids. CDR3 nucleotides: TGTGCCATCAGTGGGGAGAATGAAAAACTGTTTTTT. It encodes CAISGENEKLFF.

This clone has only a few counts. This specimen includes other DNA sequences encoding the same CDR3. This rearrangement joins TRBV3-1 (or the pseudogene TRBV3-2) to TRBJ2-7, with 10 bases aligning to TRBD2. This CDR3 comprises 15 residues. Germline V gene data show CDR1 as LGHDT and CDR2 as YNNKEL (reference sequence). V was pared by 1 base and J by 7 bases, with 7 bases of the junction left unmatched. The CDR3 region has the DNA TGTGCCAGCAGCCAAGGGCTAGCGGGAGCTCGAGAGCAGTACTTC. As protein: CASSQGLAGAREQYF.

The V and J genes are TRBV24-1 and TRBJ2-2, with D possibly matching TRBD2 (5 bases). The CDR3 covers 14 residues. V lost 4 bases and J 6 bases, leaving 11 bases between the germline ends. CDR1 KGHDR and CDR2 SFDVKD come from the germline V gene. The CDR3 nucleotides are TGTGCCACCAGTGACATGACTACCGCCGGGGAGCTGTTTTTT. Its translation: CATSDMTTAGELFF.

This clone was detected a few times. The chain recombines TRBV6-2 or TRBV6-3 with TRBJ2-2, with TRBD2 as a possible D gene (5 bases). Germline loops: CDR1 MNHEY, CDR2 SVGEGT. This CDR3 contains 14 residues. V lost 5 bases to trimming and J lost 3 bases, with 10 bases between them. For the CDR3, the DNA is TGTGCCAGCAGTGACTACAGTGACACCGGGGAGCTGTTTTTT. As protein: CASSDYSDTGELFF.

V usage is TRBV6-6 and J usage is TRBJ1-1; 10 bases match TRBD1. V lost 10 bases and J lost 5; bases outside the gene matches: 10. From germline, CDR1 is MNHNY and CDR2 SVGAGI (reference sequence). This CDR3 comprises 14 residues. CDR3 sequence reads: CATGQGGGGTEAFF. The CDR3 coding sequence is TGTGCCACCGGACAGGGGGGAGGAGGGACTGAAGCTTTCTTT.

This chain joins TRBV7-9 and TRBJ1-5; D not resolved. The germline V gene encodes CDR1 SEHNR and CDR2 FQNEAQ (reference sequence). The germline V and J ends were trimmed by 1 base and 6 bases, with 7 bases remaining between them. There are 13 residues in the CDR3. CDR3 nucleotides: TGTGCCAGCAGCTTAGGAGGGTTTCAGCCCCAGCATTTT. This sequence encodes CASSLGGFQPQHF.

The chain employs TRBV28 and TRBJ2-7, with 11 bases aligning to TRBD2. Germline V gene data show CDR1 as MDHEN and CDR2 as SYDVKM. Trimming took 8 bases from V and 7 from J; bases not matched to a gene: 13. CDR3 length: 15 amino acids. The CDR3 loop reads CASADISGGAGEQYF. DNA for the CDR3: TGTGCCAGCGCTGACATTAGCGGGGGGGCTGGGGAGCAGTACTTC.

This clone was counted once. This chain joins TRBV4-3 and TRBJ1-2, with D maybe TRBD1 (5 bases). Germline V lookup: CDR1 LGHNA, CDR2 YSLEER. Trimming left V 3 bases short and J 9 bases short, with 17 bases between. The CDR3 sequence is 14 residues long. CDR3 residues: CASSQEQVPERYTF. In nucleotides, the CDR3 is TGCGCCAGCAGCCAGGAACAGGTTCCCGAACGCTACACCTTC.

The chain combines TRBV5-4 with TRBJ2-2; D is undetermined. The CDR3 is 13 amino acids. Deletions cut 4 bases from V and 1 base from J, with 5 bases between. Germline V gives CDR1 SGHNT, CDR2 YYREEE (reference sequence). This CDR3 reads CASSPQNTGELFF. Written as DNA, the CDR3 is TGTGCCAGCAGCCCCCAGAACACCGGGGAGCTGTTTTTT.

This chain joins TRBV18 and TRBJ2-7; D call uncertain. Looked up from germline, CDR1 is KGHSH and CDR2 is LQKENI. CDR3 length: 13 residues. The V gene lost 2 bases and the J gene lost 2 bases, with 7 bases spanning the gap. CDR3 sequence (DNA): TGTGCCAGCTCACCAGTAAGCACCTACGAGCAGTACTTC. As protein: CASSPVSTYEQYF.

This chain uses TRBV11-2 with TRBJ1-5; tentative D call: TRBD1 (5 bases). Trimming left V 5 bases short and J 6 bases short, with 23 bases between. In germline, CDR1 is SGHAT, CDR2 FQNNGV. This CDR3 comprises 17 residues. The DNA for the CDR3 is TGTGCCAGCAGCCAACCTGGGGGAGGTCAGGCAAGTCAGCCCCAGCATTTT. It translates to CASSQPGGGQASQPQHF.

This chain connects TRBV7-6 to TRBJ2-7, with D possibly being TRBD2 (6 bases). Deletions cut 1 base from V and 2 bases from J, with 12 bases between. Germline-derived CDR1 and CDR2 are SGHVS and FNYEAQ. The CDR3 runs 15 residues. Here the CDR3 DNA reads TGTGCCAGCAGCTTAGGAGGCGGGGCCCCCTACGAGCAGTACTTC. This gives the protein CASSLGGGAPYEQYF.

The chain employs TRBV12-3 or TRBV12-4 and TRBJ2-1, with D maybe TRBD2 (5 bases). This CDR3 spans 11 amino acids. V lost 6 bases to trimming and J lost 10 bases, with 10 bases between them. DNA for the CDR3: TGTGCCAGCAGCCCGCGGGTAGAGCAGTTCTTC. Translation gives CASSPRVEQFF.

CDR3 sequence (DNA): TGTGCCAGCAGCTTAGGGCTACAGGGCACAGATACGCAGTATTTT. This encodes CASSLGLQGTDTQYF. The rearrangement joins TRBV7-7 to TRBJ2-3, with TRBD1 as a possible D gene (5 bases). Germline V gene sequence: CDR1 SSHAT, CDR2 FNYEAQ (reference sequence). The CDR3 is made up of 15 amino acids. V was clipped by 1 base and J by 1 base, with 9 bases between them.

The CDR3 nucleotides read TGTGCCAGCAGTAATAGCGGGGGGGCCCAAGAGACCCAGTACTTC. It is translated as CASSNSGGAQETQYF. The chain recombines TRBV2 with TRBJ2-5; 11 bases map to TRBD2. J gave up 1 base and V 5 bases, and 3 bases lay outside the gene matches. This CDR3 has 15 amino acids. Looked up from germline, CDR1 is SNHLY and CDR2 is FYNNEI.

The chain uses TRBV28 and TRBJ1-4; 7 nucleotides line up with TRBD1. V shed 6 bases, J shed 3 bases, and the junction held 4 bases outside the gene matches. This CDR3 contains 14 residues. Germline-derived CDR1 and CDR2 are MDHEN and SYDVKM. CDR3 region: CASRSGTANEKLFF. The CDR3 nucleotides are TGTGCCAGCAGGAGTGGGACAGCTAATGAAAAACTGTTTTTT.

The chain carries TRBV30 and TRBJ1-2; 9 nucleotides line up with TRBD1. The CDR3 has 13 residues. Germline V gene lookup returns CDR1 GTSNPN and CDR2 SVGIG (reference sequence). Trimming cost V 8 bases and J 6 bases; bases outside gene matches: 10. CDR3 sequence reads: CAGNPGQGNGYTF. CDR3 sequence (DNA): TGTGCCGGAAACCCGGGACAGGGAAATGGCTACACCTTC.